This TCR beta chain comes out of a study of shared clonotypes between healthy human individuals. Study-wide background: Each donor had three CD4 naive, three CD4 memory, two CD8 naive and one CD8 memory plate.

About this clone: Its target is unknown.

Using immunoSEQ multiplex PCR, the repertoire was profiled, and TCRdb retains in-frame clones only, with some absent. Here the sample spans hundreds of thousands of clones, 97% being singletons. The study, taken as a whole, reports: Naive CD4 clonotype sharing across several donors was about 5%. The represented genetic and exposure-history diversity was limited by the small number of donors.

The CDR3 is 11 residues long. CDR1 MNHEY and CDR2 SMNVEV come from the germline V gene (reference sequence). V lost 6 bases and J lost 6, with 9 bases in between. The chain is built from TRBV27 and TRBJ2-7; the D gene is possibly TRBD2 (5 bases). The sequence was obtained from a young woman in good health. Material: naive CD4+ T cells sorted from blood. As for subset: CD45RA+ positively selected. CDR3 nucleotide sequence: TGTGCCAGCAGCCCACGGGGCGAGCAGTACTTC. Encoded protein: CASSPRGEQYF.